The subject of this entry is one T cell receptor (beta chain). The data derive from a study of CD8 T cells in Susac syndrome. Germline V gives CDR1 SGHRS, CDR2 YFSETQ. V lost 5 bases and J 5 bases, leaving 13 bases between the germline ends. The CDR3 runs 14 residues. After extraction with the RNeasy kit, roughly 0.45 to 1 ug of the RNA was reverse transcribed using random hexamers. TCRdb processed the immunoSEQ multiplex PCR reads anew with MiXCR; each CDR3 protein has one entry. The sample includes some 130,000 distinct CDR3 sequences, approximately 94% of them seen just once. Sequencing of TCR beta was undertaken in CD8+ and CD4+ T cells derived from blood.

The material sequenced was CD4+ T cells from PBMCs. This receptor was obtained from a human donor with multiple sclerosis. The chain links TRBV5-1 to TRBJ2-2, with TRBD2 as a possible D gene (8 bases). CDR3 sequence (DNA): TGCGCCAGCAGTAGCGGGGACAGTACCGGGGAGCTGTTTTTT. Its translation: CASSSGDSTGELFF.